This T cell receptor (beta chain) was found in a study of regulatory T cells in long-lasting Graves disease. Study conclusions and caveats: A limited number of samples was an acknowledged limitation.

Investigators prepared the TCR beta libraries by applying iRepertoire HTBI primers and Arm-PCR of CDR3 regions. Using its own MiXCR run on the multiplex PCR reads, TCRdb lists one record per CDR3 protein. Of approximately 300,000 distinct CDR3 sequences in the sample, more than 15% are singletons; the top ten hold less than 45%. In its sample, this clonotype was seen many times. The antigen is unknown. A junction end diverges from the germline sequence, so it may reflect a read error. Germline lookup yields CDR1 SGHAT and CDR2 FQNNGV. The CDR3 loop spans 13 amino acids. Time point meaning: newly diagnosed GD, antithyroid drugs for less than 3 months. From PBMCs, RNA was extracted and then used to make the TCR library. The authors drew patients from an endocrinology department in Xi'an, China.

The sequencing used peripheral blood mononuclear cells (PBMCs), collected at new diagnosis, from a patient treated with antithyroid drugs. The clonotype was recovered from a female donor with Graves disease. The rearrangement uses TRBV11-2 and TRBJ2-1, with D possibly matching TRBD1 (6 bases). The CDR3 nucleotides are TGTGCCAGCAGCCCAGAGGGGGTTGGGCAGGGAGTCTTC. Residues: CASSPEGVGQGVF. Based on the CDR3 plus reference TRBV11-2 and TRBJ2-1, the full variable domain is EAGVAQSPRYKIIEKRQSVAFWCNPISGHATLYWYQQILGQGPKLLIQFQNNGVVDDSQLPKDRFSAERLKGVDSTLKIQPAKLEDSAVYLCASSPEGVGQGVFGPGTRLTVL.